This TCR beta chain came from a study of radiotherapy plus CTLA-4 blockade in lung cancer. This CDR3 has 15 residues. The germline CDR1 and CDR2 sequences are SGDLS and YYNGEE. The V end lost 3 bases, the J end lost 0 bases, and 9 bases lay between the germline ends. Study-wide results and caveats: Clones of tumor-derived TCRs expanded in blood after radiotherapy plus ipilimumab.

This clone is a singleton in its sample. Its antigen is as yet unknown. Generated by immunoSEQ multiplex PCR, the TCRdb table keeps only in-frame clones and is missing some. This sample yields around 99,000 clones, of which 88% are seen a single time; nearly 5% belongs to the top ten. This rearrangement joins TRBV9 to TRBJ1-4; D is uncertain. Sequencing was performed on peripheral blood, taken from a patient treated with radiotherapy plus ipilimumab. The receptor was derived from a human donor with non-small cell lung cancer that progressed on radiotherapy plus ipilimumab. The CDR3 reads CASSATVTTNEKLFF. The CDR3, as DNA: TGTGCCAGCAGCGCCACAGTCACAACTAATGAAAAACTGTTTTTT.